This passage covers 7 T cell receptor beta chains from one sample sequenced in a study of beta chain features in type 1 diabetes. General study points: Across all four CD4+ subsets, people with type 1 diabetes showed modestly shorter TCRB CDR3s.

No cognate antigen is known for these TCRs. The whole isolated RNA underwent reverse transcription, so sequencing captured expressed TCRB transcripts. TCRdb keeps only in-frame clones here, not all; method: immunoSEQ multiplex PCR. Here the sample spans 160,000 or so clones, roughly 9% being singletons. Source material: central memory CD4+ T cells from blood. All receptors come from a woman in her 30s with type 1 diabetes.

The chain employs TRBV19 and TRBJ2-1, with 11 bases lining up with TRBD2. V was clipped by 3 bases and J by 7 bases; unmatched bases: 11. Germline values: CDR1 LNHDA, CDR2 SQIVND (reference sequence). The CDR3 loop spans 17 amino acids. As DNA, the CDR3 is TGTGCCAGTAGTATCGGCCAACTAGCGGGAGCGTCGAATGAGCAGTTCTTC. It translates to CASSIGQLAGASNEQFF.

This clone showed up just a few times. Other DNA sequences in the sample encode the same CDR3. The rearrangement joins TRBV15 to TRBJ1-5; 9 bases are shared with TRBD1. There are 15 residues in the CDR3. Looked up from germline, CDR1 is LNHNV and CDR2 is YYDKDF (reference sequence). J was trimmed by 7 bases and V by 3 bases; bases with no gene match: 7. As DNA, the CDR3 is TGTGCCACCAGCAGCTACAGGGGGCAAGGACAGCCCCAGCATTTT. Protein: CATSSYRGQGQPQHF. The entire variable domain, with the rest obtained from reference TRBV15 and TRBJ1-5, is as follows: DAMVIQNPRYQVTQFGKPVTLSCSQTLNHNVMYWYQQKSSQAPKLLFHYYDKDFNNEADTPDNFQSRRPNTSFCFLDIRSPGLGDTAMYLCATSSYRGQGQPQHFGDGTRLSIL.

The V call is TRBV11-2, the J call TRBJ1-1; D ambiguous. This CDR3 has 14 amino acids. Germline CDR1 and CDR2: SGHAT and FQNNGV. Trimming left V 1 base short and J 4 bases short, with 10 bases between. This CDR3 is CASSLGLRVTEAFF. CDR3 bases: TGTGCCAGCAGCTTAGGTCTGCGAGTCACTGAAGCTTTCTTT.

This clone was picked up a small number of times. The chain couples TRBV6-4 to TRBJ1-1, with a weak D call TRBD1 (5 bases). Germline assignment: CDR1 MRHNA and CDR2 SNTAGT. CDR3 length: 14 residues. The V end lost 3 bases, the J end lost 4 bases, and 12 bases lay between the germline ends. The CDR3 coding sequence is TGTGCCAGCAGTGAACAGGAAGGTTCCACTGAAGCTTTCTTT. Amino acid sequence: CASSEQEGSTEAFF.

The chain is built from TRBV7-3 and TRBJ2-2; TRBD1 aligns across 7 bases. The CDR3 runs 14 residues. Trimming at V came to 6 bases and at J to 4 bases, leaving 5 bases not matched to a gene. Germline loops: CDR1 SGHTA, CDR2 FQGTGA. The CDR3 is CASRSTGSTGELFF. CDR3 coding DNA: TGTGCCAGCAGATCGACAGGGAGCACCGGGGAGCTGTTTTTT. Based on the CDR3 plus reference TRBV7-3 and TRBJ2-2, the full variable domain is GAGVSQTPSNKVTEKGKYVELRCDPISGHTALYWYRQSLGQGPEFLIYFQGTGAADDSGLPNDRFFAVRPEGSVSTLKIQRTERGDSAVYLCASRSTGSTGELFFGEGSRLTVL.

This clone was observed a few times. The rearrangement joins TRBV7-9 to TRBJ2-3; possibly TRBD1 for D (6 bases). The germline CDR1 and CDR2 sequences are SEHNR and FQNEAQ (reference sequence). The CDR3 covers 15 residues. Trimming cost V 7 bases and J 2 bases, with 16 bases left between them. The CDR3 region is CASTTYRVTTDTQYF. The CDR3 region has the DNA TGTGCCAGCACCACGTACAGGGTCACCACAGATACGCAGTATTTT.

This clone was picked up a small number of times. V usage is TRBV30 and J usage is TRBJ2-6; 7 nucleotides agree with TRBD1. V dropped 4 bases and J dropped 2; count of bases not matched to a gene: 5. The germline V gene encodes CDR1 GTSNPN and CDR2 SVGIG (reference sequence). The CDR3 has 15 amino acids. The CDR3 reads CAWTRGGPGANVLTF. CDR3 nucleotides: TGTGCCTGGACCCGAGGGGGCCCTGGGGCCAACGTCCTGACTTTC. The variable domain in full, completed from reference TRBV30 and TRBJ2-6, reads SQTIHQWPATLVQPVGSPLSLECTVEGTSNPNLYWYRQAAGRGLQLLFYSVGIGQISSEVPQNLSASRPQDRQFILSSKKLLLSDSGFYLCAWTRGGPGANVLTFGAGSRLTVL.